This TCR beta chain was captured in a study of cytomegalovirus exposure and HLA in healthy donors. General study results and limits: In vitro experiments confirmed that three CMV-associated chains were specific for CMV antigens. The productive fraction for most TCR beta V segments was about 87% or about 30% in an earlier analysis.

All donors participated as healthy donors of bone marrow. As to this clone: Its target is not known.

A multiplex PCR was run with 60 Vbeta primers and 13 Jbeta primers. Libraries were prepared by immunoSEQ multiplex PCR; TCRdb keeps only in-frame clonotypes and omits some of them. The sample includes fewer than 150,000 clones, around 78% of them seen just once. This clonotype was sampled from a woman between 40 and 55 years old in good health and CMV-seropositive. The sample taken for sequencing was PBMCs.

In DNA, the CDR3 is TGTGCCAGCGGACTCGAGCGGGTAGAGACCCAGTACTTC. This sequence encodes CASGLERVETQYF. V usage is TRBV5-8 and J usage is TRBJ2-5; TRBD2 might be the D (6 bases). The ends were cut back, 7 bases at V and 4 bases at J, with 14 bases in the middle. The CDR3 spans 13 residues. Germline lookup yields CDR1 SGHTS and CDR2 YDEGEE.